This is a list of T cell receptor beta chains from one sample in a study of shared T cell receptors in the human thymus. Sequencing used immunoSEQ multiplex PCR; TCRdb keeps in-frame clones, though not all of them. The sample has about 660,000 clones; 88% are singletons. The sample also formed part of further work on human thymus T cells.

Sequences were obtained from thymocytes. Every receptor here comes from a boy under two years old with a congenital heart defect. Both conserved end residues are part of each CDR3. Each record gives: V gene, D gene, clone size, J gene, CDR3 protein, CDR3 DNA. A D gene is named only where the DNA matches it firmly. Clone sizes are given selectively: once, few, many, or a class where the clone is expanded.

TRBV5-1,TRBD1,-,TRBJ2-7,CASSFFGTDPYEQYF,TGCGCCAGCAGCTTCTTCGGGACAGATCCCTACGAGCAGTACTTC
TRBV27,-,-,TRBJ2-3,CASMGYASTDTQYF,TGTGCCAGCATGGGCTATGCTAGCACAGATACGCAGTATTTT
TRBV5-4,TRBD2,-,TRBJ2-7,CASIPQGLAGGPSYEQYF,TGTGCCAGCATCCCCCAAGGACTAGCGGGAGGTCCCTCCTACGAGCAGTACTTC
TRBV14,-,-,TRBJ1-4,CASSQDRTYTEKLFF,TGTGCCAGCAGCCAAGATCGGACTTACACTGAAAAACTGTTTTTT
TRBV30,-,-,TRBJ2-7,CAWSGPAGYEQYF,TGTGCCTGGAGTGGCCCAGCAGGCTACGAGCAGTACTTC
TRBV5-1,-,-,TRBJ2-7,CASSPGVLYEQYF,TGCGCCAGCTCTCCGGGGGTTCTCTACGAGCAGTACTTC
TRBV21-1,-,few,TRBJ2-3,CASSKGRVPKVDTQYF,TGTGCCAGCAGCAAAGGCCGGGTCCCCAAGGTAGATACGCAGTATTTT
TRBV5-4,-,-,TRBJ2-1,CASSSRRGYEQFF,TGTGCCAGCAGCTCAAGACGCGGGTATGAGCAGTTCTTC
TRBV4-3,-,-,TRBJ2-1,CASSQPGNNEQFF,TGCGCCAGCAGCCAGCCGGGGAACAATGAGCAGTTCTTC
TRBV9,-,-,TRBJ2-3,CASSPLRRSPTDTQYF,TGTGCCAGCAGCCCGCTGCGGCGGAGCCCCACAGATACGCAGTATTTT
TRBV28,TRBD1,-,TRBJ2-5,CASKNSRPRQGVQETQYF,TGTGCCAGCAAAAATTCCCGGCCGAGACAGGGCGTACAAGAGACCCAGTACTTC
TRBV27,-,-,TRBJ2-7,CASSPTSGPTYEQYF,TGTGCCAGCAGTCCGACCAGTGGGCCTACCTACGAGCAGTACTTC
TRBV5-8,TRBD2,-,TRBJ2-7,CASSRRWWEGAYEQYF,TGTGCCAGCAGCCGACGGTGGTGGGAGGGAGCCTACGAGCAGTACTTC
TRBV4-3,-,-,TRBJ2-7,CASSQDVIQRASYEQYF,TGCGCCAGCAGCCAAGATGTAATCCAGCGGGCCTCCTACGAGCAGTACTTC
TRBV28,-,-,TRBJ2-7,CASSEYPLGSFSYEQYF,TGTGCCAGCAGCGAATACCCCCTCGGTAGTTTCTCCTACGAGCAGTACTTC
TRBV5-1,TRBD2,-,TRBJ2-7,CASSLIAGVSSYEQYF,TGCGCCAGCAGCCTTATAGCGGGGGTGAGCTCCTACGAGCAGTACTTC
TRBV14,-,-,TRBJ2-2,CASSQVGRDGTNTGELFF,TGTGCCAGCAGCCAAGTGGGCAGGGATGGCACGAACACCGGGGAGCTGTTTTTT
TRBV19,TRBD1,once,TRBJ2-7,CASSINIRGVTGGYEQYF,TGTGCCAGTAGTATCAATATTAGGGGGGTGACAGGGGGCTACGAGCAGTACTTC
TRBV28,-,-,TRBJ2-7,CASSRVGGPTYDGQYF,TGTGCCAGCAGCCGGGTGGGAGGACCAACCTACGACGGGCAGTACTTC
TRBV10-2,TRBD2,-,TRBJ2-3,CASSVGSGRARWDTQYF,TGCGCCAGCAGTGTGGGGAGCGGGAGGGCCCGTTGGGATACGCAGTATTTT
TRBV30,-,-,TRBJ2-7,CAWSRGDRASAGGAGEQYF,TGTGCCTGGAGTCGGGGGGACAGGGCATCGGCGGGAGGAGCAGGCGAGCAGTACTTC
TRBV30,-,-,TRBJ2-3,CAWRSGGTDTQYF,TGTGCCTGGAGGTCTGGCGGTACAGATACGCAGTATTTT
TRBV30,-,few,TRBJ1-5,CAWSLGFNGNSNQPQHF,TGTGCCTGGAGTCTCGGTTTTAACGGGAATAGCAATCAGCCCCAGCATTTT
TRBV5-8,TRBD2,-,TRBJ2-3,CASSLYRLAGADTQYF,TGTGCCAGCAGCTTGTACCGACTAGCGGGAGCCGATACGCAGTATTTT
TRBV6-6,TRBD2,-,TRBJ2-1,CASSWTSGGCGEQFF,TGTGCCAGCAGTTGGACTAGCGGGGGTTGTGGTGAGCAGTTCTTC
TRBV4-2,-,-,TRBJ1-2,CASSQDVPESPSYGYTF,TGTGCCAGCAGCCAAGATGTCCCGGAGAGCCCTTCCTATGGCTACACCTTC
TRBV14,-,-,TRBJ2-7,CASSQDTTNEQYF,TGTGCCAGCAGCCAAGATACTACCAACGAGCAGTACTTC
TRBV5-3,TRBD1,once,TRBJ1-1,CARSLQGAAEAFF,TGTGCCAGAAGCTTACAGGGGGCGGCTGAAGCTTTCTTT
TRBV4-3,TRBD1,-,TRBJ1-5,CASSQDPIRSWTGPNQPQHF,TGCGCCAGCAGCCAAGACCCCATAAGGTCGTGGACAGGGCCGAATCAGCCCCAGCATTTT
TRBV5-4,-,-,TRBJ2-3,CASSLSLLSKPYTDTQYF,TGTGCCAGCAGCTTGTCCCTCCTGTCTAAGCCCTACACAGATACGCAGTATTTT
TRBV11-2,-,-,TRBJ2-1,CASSPPLPDSHVGNEQFF,TGTGCCAGCAGCCCCCCTCTCCCAGACTCCCATGTTGGAAATGAGCAGTTCTTC
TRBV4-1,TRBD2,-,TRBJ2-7,CASSQKAGVTYEQYF,TGCGCCAGCAGCCAGAAAGCGGGAGTCACCTACGAGCAGTACTTC
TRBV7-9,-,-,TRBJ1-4,CASRGEKTGDPTNEKLFF,TGTGCCAGCAGAGGGGAAAAAACAGGAGATCCAACTAATGAAAAACTGTTTTTT
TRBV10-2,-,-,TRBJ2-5,CASSEVLRGETQYF,TGCGCCAGCAGTGAGGTTTTGAGGGGGGAGACCCAGTACTTC
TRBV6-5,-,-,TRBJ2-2,CASSYSTGNTGELFF,TGTGCCAGCAGTTACTCCACTGGGAACACCGGGGAGCTGTTTTTT
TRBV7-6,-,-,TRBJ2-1,CASSLSPLVSGQYHEQFF,TGTGCCAGCAGCTTAAGTCCCCTAGTATCGGGACAATATCATGAGCAGTTCTTC
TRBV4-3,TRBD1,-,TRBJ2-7,CASSQARDRGEDEQYF,TGCGCCAGCAGCCAAGCCCGGGACAGGGGGGAGGACGAGCAGTACTTC
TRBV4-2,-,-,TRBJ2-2,CASSQLWATGYTGELFF,TGTGCCAGCAGCCAACTTTGGGCTACAGGGTACACCGGGGAGCTGTTTTTT
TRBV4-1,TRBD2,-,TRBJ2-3,CASSQDLLAGQPSTDTQYF,TGCGCCAGCAGCCAAGATCTTCTAGCGGGGCAACCCAGCACAGATACGCAGTATTTT